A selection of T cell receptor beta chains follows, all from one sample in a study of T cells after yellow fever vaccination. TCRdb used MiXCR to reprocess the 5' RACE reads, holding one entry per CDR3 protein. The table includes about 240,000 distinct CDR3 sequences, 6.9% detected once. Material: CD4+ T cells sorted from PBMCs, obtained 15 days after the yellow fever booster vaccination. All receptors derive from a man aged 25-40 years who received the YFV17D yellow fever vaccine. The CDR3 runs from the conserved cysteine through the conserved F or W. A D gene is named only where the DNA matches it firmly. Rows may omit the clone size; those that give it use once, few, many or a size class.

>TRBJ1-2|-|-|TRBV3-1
CASSPEGNRVYGYTF
TGTGCCAGCAGCCCTGAGGGGAACAGGGTCTATGGCTACACCTTC
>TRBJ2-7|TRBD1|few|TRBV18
CASSPPGQGGWEQYF
TGTGCCAGCTCACCACCGGGACAGGGGGGTTGGGAGCAGTACTTC
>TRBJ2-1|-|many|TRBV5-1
CASSLPTSSYNEQFF
TGCGCCAGCAGCTTGCCTACCAGCTCCTACAATGAGCAGTTCTTC
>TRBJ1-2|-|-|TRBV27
CASKVDRRGGYTF
TGTGCCAGCAAGGTCGACAGGAGAGGTGGCTACACCTTC
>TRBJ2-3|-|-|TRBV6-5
CASSIDFNTQYF
TGTGCCAGCAGCATTGACTTTAATACGCAGTATTTT
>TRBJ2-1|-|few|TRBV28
CASRIVAIGEQFF
TGTGCCAGCCGAATAGTGGCAATCGGTGAGCAGTTCTTC
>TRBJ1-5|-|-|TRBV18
CASSPSLEQPQHF
TGTGCCAGCTCACCAAGCCTAGAGCAGCCCCAGCATTTT
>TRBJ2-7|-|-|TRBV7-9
CASSQSATSNEQYF
TGTGCCAGCAGCCAAAGTGCCACCTCCAACGAGCAGTACTTC
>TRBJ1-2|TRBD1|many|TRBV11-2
CASSSARGQGVGYTF
TGTGCCAGCAGCTCCGCTAGGGGACAGGGCGTGGGCTACACCTTC
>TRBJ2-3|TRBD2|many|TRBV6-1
CASSPRGAGVTDTQYF
TGTGCCAGCAGCCCGCGAGGGGCGGGGGTTACAGATACGCAGTATTTT
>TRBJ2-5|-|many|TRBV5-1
CASSSTGQETQYF
TGCGCCAGCAGCTCGACAGGACAAGAGACCCAGTACTTC
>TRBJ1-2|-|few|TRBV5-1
CASSVDRDGYTF
TGCGCCAGCAGCGTAGACAGAGATGGCTACACCTTC
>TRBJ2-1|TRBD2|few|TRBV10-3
CAISSLAGVYNEQFF
TGTGCCATCAGTTCCCTGGCGGGGGTATACAATGAGCAGTTCTTC
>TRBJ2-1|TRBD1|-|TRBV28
CASSSTTGTGLNEQFF
TGTGCCAGCAGTTCCACTACCGGGACAGGGCTTAATGAGCAGTTCTTC
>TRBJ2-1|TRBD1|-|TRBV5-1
CASRGGQGPGSSYNEQFF
TGCGCCAGCAGGGGGGGACAGGGCCCCGGGAGTTCCTACAATGAGCAGTTCTTC
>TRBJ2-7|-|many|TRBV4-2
CASSVQWSSEQYF
TGTGCCAGCAGCGTTCAATGGTCCTCCGAGCAGTACTTC
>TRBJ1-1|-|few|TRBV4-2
CASHGVTVNTEAFF
TGTGCCAGCCACGGGGTCACAGTCAACACTGAAGCTTTCTTT
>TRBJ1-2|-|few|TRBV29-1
CSVPLRTAGYTF
TGCAGCGTCCCCCTGAGGACCGCTGGCTACACCTTC
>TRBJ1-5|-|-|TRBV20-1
CSARDQTGGSFSQHF
TGCAGTGCTAGAGATCAGACAGGAGGTAGTTTTTCCCAGCATTTT
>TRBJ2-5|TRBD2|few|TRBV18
CASSQGLAGQETQYF
TGTGCCAGCTCACAGGGACTAGCGGGACAAGAGACCCAGTACTTC
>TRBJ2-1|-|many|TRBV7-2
CASSLATGSGNEQFF
TGTGCCAGCAGCTTAGCAACAGGGAGTGGCAATGAGCAGTTCTTC
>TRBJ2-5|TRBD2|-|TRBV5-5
CASSSGLAREETQYF
TGTGCCAGCAGCTCGGGACTAGCGCGAGAAGAGACCCAGTACTTC
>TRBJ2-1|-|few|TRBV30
CAWSVLWRDVNEQFF
TGTGCCTGGAGTGTACTCTGGCGGGATGTGAATGAGCAGTTCTTC
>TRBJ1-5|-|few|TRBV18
CASSFWEGQPQHF
TGTGCCAGCTCATTTTGGGAAGGTCAGCCCCAGCATTTT
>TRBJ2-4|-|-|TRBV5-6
CASSLTVNGNIQYF
TGTGCCAGCAGCTTGACGGTTAATGGAAACATTCAGTACTTC